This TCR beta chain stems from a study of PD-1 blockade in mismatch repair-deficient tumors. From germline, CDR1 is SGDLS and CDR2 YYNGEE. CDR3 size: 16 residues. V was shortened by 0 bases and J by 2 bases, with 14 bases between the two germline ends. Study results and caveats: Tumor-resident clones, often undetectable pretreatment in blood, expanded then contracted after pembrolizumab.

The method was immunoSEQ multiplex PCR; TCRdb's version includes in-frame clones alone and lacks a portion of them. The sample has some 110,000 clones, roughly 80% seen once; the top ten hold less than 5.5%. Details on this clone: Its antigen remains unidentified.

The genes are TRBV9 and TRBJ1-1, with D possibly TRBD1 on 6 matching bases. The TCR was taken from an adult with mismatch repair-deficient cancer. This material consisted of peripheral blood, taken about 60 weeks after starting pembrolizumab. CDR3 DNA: TGTGCCAGCAGCGTAGACCGGGGGGCACATAACACTGAAGCTTTCTTT. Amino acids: CASSVDRGAHNTEAFF.